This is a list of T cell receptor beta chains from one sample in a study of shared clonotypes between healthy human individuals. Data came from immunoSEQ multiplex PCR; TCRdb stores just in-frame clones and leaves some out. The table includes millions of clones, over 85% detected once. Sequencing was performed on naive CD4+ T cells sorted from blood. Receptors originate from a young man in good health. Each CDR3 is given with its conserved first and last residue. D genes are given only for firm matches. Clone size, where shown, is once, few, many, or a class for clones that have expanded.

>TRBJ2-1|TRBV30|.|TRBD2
TGTGCCTGGAGTGTAAGGACTAGCGGGAGGCATGAGCAGTTCTTC
CAWSVRTSGRHEQFF
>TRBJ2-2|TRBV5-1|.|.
TGCGCCAGCAGCTTGGGGGGTGAAGGCGCCGGGGAGCTGTTTTTT
CASSLGGEGAGELFF
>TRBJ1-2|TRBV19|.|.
TGTGCCAGTAGTATAGGGGGACAAAAAGACTATGGCTACACCTTC
CASSIGGQKDYGYTF
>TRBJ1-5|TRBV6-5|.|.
TGTGCCAGCAGTTACTCTGGGACCCAGGATCAGCCCCAGCATTTT
CASSYSGTQDQPQHF
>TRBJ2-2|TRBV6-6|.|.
TGTGCCAGCATCTCCGGAGAGACAGGGAACACCGGGGAGCTGTTTTTT
CASISGETGNTGELFF
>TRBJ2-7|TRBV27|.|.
TGTGCCAGCAGTTTGGGCACTTCCTACGAGCAGTACTTC
CASSLGTSYEQYF
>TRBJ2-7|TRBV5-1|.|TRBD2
TGCGCCAGCAGCTTGGGGGCGGGAGCCACCTACGAGCAGTACTTC
CASSLGAGATYEQYF
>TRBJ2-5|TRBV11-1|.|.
TGTGCCAGCAGCCCAAATCAGGGGGGGGCCCAAGAGACCCAGTACTTC
CASSPNQGGAQETQYF
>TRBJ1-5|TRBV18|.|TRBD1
TGTGCCAGCTCACCGGGCAGGGGGCCGGGAAGCAATCAGCCCCAGCATTTT
CASSPGRGPGSNQPQHF
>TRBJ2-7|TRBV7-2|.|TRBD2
TGTGCCAGCAGCATGCAATCCGGGACTAGCGGCTCCTACGAGCAGTACTTC
CASSMQSGTSGSYEQYF
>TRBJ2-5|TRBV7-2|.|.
TGTGCCAGCAGCCAATACAGCGACAGGCAAGAGACCCAGTACTTC
CASSQYSDRQETQYF
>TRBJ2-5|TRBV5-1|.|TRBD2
TGCGCCAGCAGCTTGGCGGGAGGGGAGTGGGAGACCCAGTACTTC
CASSLAGGEWETQYF
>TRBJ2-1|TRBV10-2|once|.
TGCGCCAGCAGTTTTCGAGGGAGCTCCTACAATGAGCAGTTCTTC
CASSFRGSSYNEQFF
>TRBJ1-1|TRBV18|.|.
TGTGCCAGCTCACCGACAGTTAACACTGAAGCTTTCTTT
CASSPTVNTEAFF
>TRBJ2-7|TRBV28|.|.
TGTGCCAGCAGCCAACAGACAGGGAGGATCTACGAGCAGTACTTC
CASSQQTGRIYEQYF
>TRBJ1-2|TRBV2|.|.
TGTGCCAGCAGTGCGAGACTCTATGGCTACACCTTC
CASSARLYGYTF
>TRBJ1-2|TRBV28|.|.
TGTGCCAGCAAGCCGGGAACAAACTATGGCTACACCTTC
CASKPGTNYGYTF
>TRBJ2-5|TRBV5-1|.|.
TGCGCCAGCAGCCCCGGGGGGCTACAGGCAGAAGAGACCCAGTACTTC
CASSPGGLQAEETQYF
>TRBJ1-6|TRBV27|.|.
TGTGCCAGCTCCGGGGTGGGTTCACCCCTCCACTTT
CASSGVGSPLHF
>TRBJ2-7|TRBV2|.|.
TGTGCCAGCAGTGGAGGAGCATTGGGACAAATCTACGAGCAGTACTTC
CASSGGALGQIYEQYF
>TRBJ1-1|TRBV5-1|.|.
TGCGCCAGCAGCGCGGGACCCAGTGGGACTGAAGCTTTCTTT
CASSAGPSGTEAFF
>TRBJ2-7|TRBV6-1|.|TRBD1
TGTGCCAGCAGTTCGGGCAGGGGGCTCGAAGAGCAGTACTTC
CASSSGRGLEEQYF
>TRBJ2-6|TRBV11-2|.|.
TGTGCCAGCAGCTCCATAGGGAATACTGGGGCCAACGTCCTGACTTTC
CASSSIGNTGANVLTF
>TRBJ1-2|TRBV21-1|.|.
TGTGCCAGCAGCAACCCGGCGGAACCATATGGCTACACCTTC
CASSNPAEPYGYTF
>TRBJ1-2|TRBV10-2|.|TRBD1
TGCGCCAGCGGGACAGGGTATAACTATGGCTACACCTTC
CASGTGYNYGYTF
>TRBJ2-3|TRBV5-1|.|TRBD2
TGCGCCAGCAGCTTTGAGCGGGAAGGCGGCACAGATACGCAGTATTTT
CASSFEREGGTDTQYF
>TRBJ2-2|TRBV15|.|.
TGTGCCACCAGCAGAGAAGACACCGGGGAGCTGTTTTTT
CATSREDTGELFF
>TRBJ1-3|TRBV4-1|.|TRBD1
TGCGCCAGCAGCCAGGGACAGGGGAGAGGGACTGGAAACACCATATATTTT
CASSQGQGRGTGNTIYF
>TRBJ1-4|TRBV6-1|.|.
TGTGCCAGCAGGGGGGACCTTGGTTCAGGAAAACTGTTTTTT
CASRGDLGSGKLFF
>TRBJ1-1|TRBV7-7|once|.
TGTGCTAGCAGCCAATATCTGAACACTGAAGCTTTCTTT
CASSQYLNTEAFF
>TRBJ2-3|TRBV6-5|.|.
TGTGCCAGCAGTCCGCAGGGGAGGGGGGATACGCAGTATTTT
CASSPQGRGDTQYF
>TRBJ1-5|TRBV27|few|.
TGTGCCAGCAGTTTGCGGCAGGAAAATCAGCCCCAGCATTTT
CASSLRQENQPQHF
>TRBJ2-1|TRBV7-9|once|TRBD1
TGTGCCAGCAGCCGTAGACAGGGGCCCAATGAGCAGTTCTTC
CASSRRQGPNEQFF
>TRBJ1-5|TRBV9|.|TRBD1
TGTGCCAGCAGCGCTCAGGGGGCACGGCAGCCCCAGCATTTT
CASSAQGARQPQHF
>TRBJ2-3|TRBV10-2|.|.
TGCGCCAGCCGGATGAGGGGGACAGATACGCAGTATTTT
CASRMRGTDTQYF
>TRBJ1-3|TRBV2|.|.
TGTGCCAGAGGGACTACCTCTGGAAACACCATATATTTT
CARGTTSGNTIYF
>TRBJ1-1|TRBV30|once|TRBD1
TGTGCCTGGAGTGCAGACAGGGAAAACACTGAAGCTTTCTTT
CAWSADRENTEAFF
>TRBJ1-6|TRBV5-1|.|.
TGCGCCAGCAGCTTGGGCCACGGTCGGTTCAATTCACCCCTCCACTTT
CASSLGHGRFNSPLHF
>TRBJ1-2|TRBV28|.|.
TGTGCCAGCAGTACCCCAGGAGGCAGTGCTAACTATGGCTACACCTTC
CASSTPGGSANYGYTF
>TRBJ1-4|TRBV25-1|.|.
TGTGCCAGCAGTGTGGCGGGTCCCCTGGGGAAACTGTTTTTT
CASSVAGPLGKLFF
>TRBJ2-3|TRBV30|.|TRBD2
TGTGCCTGGAGTGCGGGACTAGCGGGGGGCACAGATACGCAGTATTTT
CAWSAGLAGGTDTQYF
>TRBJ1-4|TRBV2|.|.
TGTGCCAGCAGTGAGCGGGTTTCCTCAACTAATGAAAAACTGTTTTTT
CASSERVSSTNEKLFF